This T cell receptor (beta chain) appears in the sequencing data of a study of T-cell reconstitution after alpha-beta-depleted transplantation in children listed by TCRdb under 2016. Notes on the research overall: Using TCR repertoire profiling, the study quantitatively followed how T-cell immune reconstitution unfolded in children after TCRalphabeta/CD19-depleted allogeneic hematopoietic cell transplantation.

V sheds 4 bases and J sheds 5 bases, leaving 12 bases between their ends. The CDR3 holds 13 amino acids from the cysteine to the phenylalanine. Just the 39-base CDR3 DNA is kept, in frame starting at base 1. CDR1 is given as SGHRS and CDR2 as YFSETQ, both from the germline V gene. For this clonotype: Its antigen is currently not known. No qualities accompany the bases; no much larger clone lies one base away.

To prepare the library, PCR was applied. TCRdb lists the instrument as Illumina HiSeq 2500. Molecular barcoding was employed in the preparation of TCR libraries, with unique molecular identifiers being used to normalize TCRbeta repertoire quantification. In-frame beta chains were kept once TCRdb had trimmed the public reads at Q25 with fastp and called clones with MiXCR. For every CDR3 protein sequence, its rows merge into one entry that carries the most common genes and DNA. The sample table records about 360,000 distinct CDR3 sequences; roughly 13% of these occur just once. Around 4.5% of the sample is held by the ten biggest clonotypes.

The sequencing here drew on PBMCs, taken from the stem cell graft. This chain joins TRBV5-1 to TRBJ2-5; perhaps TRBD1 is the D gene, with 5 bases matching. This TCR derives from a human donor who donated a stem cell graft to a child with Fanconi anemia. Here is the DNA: TGCGCCAGCAGCCCCCAGGGTCATGAGACCCAGTACTTC. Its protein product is CASSPQGHETQYF. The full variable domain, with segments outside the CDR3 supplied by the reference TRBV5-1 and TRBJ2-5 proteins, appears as KAGVTQTPRYLIKTRGQQVTLSCSPISGHRSVSWYQQTPGQGLQFLFEYFSETQRNKGNFPGRFSGRQFSNSRSEMNVSTLELGDSALYLCASSPQGHETQYFGPGTRLLVL.